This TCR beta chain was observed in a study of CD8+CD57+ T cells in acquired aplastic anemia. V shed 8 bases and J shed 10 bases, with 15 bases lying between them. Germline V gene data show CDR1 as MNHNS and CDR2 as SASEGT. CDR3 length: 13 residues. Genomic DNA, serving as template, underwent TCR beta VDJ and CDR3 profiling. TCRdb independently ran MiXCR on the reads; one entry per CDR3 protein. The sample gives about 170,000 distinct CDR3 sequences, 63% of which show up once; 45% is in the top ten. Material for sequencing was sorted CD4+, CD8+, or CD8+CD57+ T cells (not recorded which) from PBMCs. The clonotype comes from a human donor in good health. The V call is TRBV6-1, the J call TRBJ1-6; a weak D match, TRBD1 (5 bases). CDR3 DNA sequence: TGTGCCAGCCGGGACTTCGGAAAATCACCCCTCCACTTT. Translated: CASRDFGKSPLHF.